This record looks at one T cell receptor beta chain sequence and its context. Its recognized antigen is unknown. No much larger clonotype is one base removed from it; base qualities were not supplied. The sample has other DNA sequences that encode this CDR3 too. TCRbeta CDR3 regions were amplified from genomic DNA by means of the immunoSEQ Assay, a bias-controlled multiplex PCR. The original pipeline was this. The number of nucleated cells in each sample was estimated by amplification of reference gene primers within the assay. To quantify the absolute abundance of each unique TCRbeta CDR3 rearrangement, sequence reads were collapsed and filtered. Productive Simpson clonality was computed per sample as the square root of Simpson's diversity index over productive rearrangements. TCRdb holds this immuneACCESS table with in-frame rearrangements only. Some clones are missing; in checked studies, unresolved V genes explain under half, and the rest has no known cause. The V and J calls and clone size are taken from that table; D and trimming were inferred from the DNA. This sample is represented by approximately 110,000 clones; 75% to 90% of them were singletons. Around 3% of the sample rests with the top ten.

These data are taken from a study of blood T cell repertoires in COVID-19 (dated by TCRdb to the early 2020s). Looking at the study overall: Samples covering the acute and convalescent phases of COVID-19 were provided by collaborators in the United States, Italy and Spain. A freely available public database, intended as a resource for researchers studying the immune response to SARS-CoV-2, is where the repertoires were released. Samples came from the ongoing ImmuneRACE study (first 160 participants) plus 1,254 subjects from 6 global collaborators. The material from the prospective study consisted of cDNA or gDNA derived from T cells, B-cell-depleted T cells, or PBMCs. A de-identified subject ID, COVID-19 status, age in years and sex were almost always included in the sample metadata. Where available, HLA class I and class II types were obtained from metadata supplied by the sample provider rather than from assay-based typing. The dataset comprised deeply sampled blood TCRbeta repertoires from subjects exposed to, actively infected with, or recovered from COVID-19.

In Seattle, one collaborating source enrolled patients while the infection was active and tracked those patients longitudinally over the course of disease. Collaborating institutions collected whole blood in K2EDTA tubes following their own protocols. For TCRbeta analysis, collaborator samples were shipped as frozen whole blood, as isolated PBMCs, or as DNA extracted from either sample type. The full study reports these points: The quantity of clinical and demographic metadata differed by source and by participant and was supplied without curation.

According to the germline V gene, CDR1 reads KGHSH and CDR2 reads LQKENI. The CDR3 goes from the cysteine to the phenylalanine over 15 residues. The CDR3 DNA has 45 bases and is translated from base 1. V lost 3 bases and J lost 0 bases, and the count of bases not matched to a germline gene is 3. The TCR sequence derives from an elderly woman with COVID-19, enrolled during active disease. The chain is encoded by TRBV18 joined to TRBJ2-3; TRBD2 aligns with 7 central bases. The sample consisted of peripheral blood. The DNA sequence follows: TGTGCCAGCTCACCCGAGGGACTAAGCACAGATACGCAGTATTTT. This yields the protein CASSPEGLSTDTQYF.